The entry below gives a single T cell receptor beta chain sequence along with its context. Antigen unknown. These data are taken from a study of shared clonotypes between healthy human individuals. Here immunoSEQ multiplex PCR was the method, and the copy in TCRdb shows in-frame clones only, minus some. The sample lists about 2,200,000 clones, about 93% seen once, with about 1.8% in the top ten. General study findings and limits: Blood was the only sampled material, and tissue repertoires likely differ. When naive CD4 clonotypes were compared across a few donors, about 4.8% were shared.

Naive CD8 cells were CD45RO-negative, positively selected for CCR7, excluding terminally differentiated effector memory CD45RA+ cells. Everyone who donated was a Caucasian adult who lived in Nashville, Tennessee. The CDR3 covers 12 residues. Trimming took off 7 bases at V and 2 bases at J, with 7 bases between the two ends. Germline CDR1 and CDR2: SNHLY and FYNNEI. The chain links TRBV2 to TRBJ2-3; perhaps TRBD2 as D (5 bases). The TCR originated in a man in his late teens or twenties in good health. Some clones in this sample may be carry-over from other donors' samples. The specimen sequenced was naive CD8+ T cells from PBMCs. The CDR3 spells CASNGDTDTQYF. The CDR3 nucleotides read TGTGCCAGCAACGGGGACACAGATACGCAGTATTTT.